The 12 T cell receptor beta chains below all came from one sample that was sequenced in a study of CD8+ T cells in alopecia areata. In each case, RNA was isolated and then reverse transcribed into cDNA as the sequencing template. The repertoire was sequenced with immunoSEQ multiplex PCR; TCRdb's copy has only in-frame clones and lacks some. The table records approximately 150,000 clones, roughly 60% of them present only once. The sample comprised CD4+ T cells sorted from blood. These receptors came from a human donor in good health.

This chain uses TRBV6-5 with TRBJ2-7; either TRBD1 or TRBD2 may supply D (5 bases each). CDR3 length: 13 amino acids. V lost 0 bases and J lost 5, with 8 bases in between. The germline gives CDR1 MNHEY, CDR2 SVGAGI. This CDR3 is CASSYSRGHEQYF. In DNA form, the CDR3 reads TGTGCCAGCAGTTACTCGAGGGGCCACGAGCAGTACTTC.

The genes are TRBV9 and TRBJ1-1; a weak D match, TRBD1 (5 bases). V was cut by 0 bases and J by 5 bases, with 14 bases left in between. CDR1 is SGDLS and CDR2 is YYNGEE in the germline V gene. The CDR3 has 15 residues. The CDR3 nucleotides read TGTGCCAGCAGCGTAGAGGAGGGGCGGGGGACTGAAGCTTTCTTT. Translating it yields CASSVEEGRGTEAFF.

The chain is built from TRBV7-9 and TRBJ1-2; 7 bases are a match to TRBD1. After removal of 5 bases from V and 0 bases from J, the junction contained 6 bases not matched to a gene. Germline V lookup: CDR1 SEHNR, CDR2 FQNEAQ (reference sequence). The CDR3 contains 15 residues. The CDR3 spells CASSLRDRANYGYTF. The CDR3 DNA reads TGTGCCAGCAGCCTGAGGGACAGAGCTAACTATGGCTACACCTTC.

This clone has more than one count but fewer than ten. V and J are TRBV14 and TRBJ2-5; D may correspond to TRBD1 or TRBD2 (5 bases each). The CDR3 is 15 residues long. Germline loops: CDR1 SGHDN, CDR2 FVKESK. Trimming left V 4 bases short and J 1 base short, with 13 bases between. The chain's CDR3 is CASSRIWGSQETQYF. The CDR3 bases are TGTGCCAGCAGCCGTATCTGGGGGAGCCAAGAGACCCAGTACTTC. Together with reference TRBV14 and TRBJ2-5, the CDR3 gives the full variable domain: EAGVTQFPSHSVIEKGQTVTLRCDPISGHDNLYWYRRVMGKEIKFLLHFVKESKQDESGMPNNRFLAERTGGTYSTLKVQPAELEDSGVYFCASSRIWGSQETQYFGPGTRLLVL.

The chain combines TRBV9 with TRBJ2-7; 7 nucleotides align to TRBD1. Germline CDR1 reads SGDLS; CDR2 reads YYNGEE. The CDR3 runs 14 residues. Germline trimming cut 3 bases from V and 2 bases from J; bases unmatched to any gene: 5. Here the CDR3 reads CASSGRDSPYEQYF. CDR3 bases: TGTGCCAGCAGCGGCCGGGACAGCCCCTACGAGCAGTACTTC.

The CDR3 protein is CASRPVWADPNEQFF. The CDR3 DNA is TGTGCCAGCAGACCCGTATGGGCCGATCCCAATGAGCAGTTCTTC. The chain links TRBV5-4 to TRBJ2-1; D call uncertain. This CDR3 spans 15 amino acids. The germline V gene encodes CDR1 SGHNT and CDR2 YYREEE (reference sequence). V was cut by 5 bases and J by 6 bases, with 18 bases left in between. Complete variable domain (other parts from reference TRBV5-4 and TRBJ2-1): ETGVTQSPTHLIKTRGQQVTLRCSSQSGHNTVSWYQQALGQGPQFIFQYYREEENGRGNFPPRFSGLQFPNYSSELNVNALELDDSALYLCASRPVWADPNEQFFGPGTRLTVL.

This clone was detected only once. The V and J genes are TRBV10-2 and TRBJ2-2; weak D call: TRBD1 (6 bases). The CDR3 extends over 18 amino acids. The V and J ends lost 2 bases and 0 bases respectively, with 16 bases between them. The germline gives CDR1 WSHSY, CDR2 SAAADI. The CDR3 DNA reads as TGCGCCAGCAGTGAGGGACAGCACCAGATCGCGAACACCGGGGAGCTGTTTTTT. It codes for CASSEGQHQIANTGELFF.

The chain's CDR3 is CASSPEAAQSYEQYF. In DNA, the CDR3 is TGTGCCAGCAGTCCAGAGGCAGCGCAATCCTACGAGCAGTACTTC. This rearrangement joins TRBV5-4 to TRBJ2-7; no clear D. The germline V gene encodes CDR1 SGHNT and CDR2 YYREEE (reference sequence). This CDR3 spans 15 amino acids. V dropped 5 bases and J dropped 1 base, with 16 bases sitting between them. The complete variable domain, with remaining parts taken from reference TRBV5-4 and TRBJ2-7, reads ETGVTQSPTHLIKTRGQQVTLRCSSQSGHNTVSWYQQALGQGPQFIFQYYREEENGRGNFPPRFSGLQFPNYSSELNVNALELDDSALYLCASSPEAAQSYEQYFGPGTRLTVT.

The chain is built from TRBV4-1 and TRBJ1-2, with D maybe TRBD1 (6 bases). Germline V lookup: CDR1 MGHRA, CDR2 YSYEKL. With 0 bases removed from V and 6 bases from J, the gap between germline ends came to 17 bases. The CDR3 loop spans 16 amino acids. As DNA, the CDR3 is TGCGCCAGCAGCCAAGATCTTCTCAGGGGATTCGATGGCTACACCTTC. It specifies CASSQDLLRGFDGYTF.

There are a few counts of this clone. The gene calls are TRBV29-1 and TRBJ2-7; maybe TRBD1 (6 bases). V dropped 6 bases and J dropped 4 bases, with 19 bases sitting between them. Looked up from germline, CDR1 is SQVTM and CDR2 is ANQGSEA. This CDR3 contains 14 residues. The DNA for the CDR3 is TGCAGCGTAGGGACATCCTGGCCCACTTACGAGCAGTACTTC. It yields the protein CSVGTSWPTYEQYF.

The CDR3, as DNA: TGTGCCTGGAGAGGGACAGGGGGGAGGACCGGGGAGCTGTTTTTT. Its protein is CAWRGTGGRTGELFF. The chain has TRBV30 and TRBJ2-2; the match to TRBD1 covers 11 bases. This CDR3 comprises 15 residues. Germline V lookup: CDR1 GTSNPN, CDR2 SVGIG (reference sequence). Losses at the gene ends were 3 bases for V and 5 bases for J; bases not matched to a gene: 5.

The rearrangement joins TRBV28 to TRBJ1-2, with D perhaps matching TRBD1 (6 bases). The CDR3 spans 12 residues. Trimming removed 2 bases from V and 8 bases from J, with 9 bases in between. CDR1 and CDR2 from the germline V gene are MDHEN and SYDVKM. The CDR3 sequence is CASSLQGKGYTF. The CDR3 DNA reads TGTGCCAGCAGTTTACAGGGGAAGGGCTACACCTTC.